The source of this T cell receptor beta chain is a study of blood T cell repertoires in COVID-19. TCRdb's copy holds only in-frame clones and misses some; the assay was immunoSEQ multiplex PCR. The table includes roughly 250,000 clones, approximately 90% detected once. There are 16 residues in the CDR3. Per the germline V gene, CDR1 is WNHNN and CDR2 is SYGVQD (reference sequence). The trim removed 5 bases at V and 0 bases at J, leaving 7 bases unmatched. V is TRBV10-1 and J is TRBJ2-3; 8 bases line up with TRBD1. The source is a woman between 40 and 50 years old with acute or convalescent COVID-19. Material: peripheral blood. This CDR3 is CASSNPGGLSTDTQYF. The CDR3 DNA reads TGCGCCAGCAGTAACCCAGGGGGCCTTAGCACAGATACGCAGTATTTT.